The entry that follows covers one TCR beta chain sequence. Its antigen is still unknown. This sample is part of a study of cytomegalovirus exposure and HLA in healthy donors. Study results and caveats: A few CMV-associated chains proved CMV antigen-specific in vitro. First-cohort TCR clusters were later found to tend to co-occur in the roughly 120 validation repertoires.

V was cut by 4 bases and J by 3 bases, with 15 bases left in between. Germline values: CDR1 SNHLY, CDR2 FYNNEI. The CDR3 spans 16 residues. Method: immunoSEQ multiplex PCR; TCRdb's copy keeps in-frame clones and lacks some. The repertoire has some 130,000 clones, almost 85% of them found once; the top ten carry 30%. The clonotype was recovered from a man aged 25-45 years in good health and CMV-seropositive. This sequence joins TRBV2 and TRBJ2-2; unclear D gene. The sequenced sample consisted of PBMCs. The CDR3 coding sequence is TGTGCCAGCAGTGTCCTCAGCGTTGCATACACCGGGGAGCTGTTTTTT. Translated, it gives CASSVLSVAYTGELFF.